The 13 T cell receptor beta chains presented below share a single source sample, sequenced in a study of blood T cell repertoires in COVID-19. The repertoire was sequenced with immunoSEQ multiplex PCR; TCRdb's copy has only in-frame clones and lacks some. Of around 170,000 clones detected, more than 85% appear once; the ten largest clones hold roughly 7%. Sequenced sample: PBMCs or T cells enriched from blood (not recorded which). The origin of the receptors is a woman in her forties or fifties who had recovered from COVID-19.

The V call is TRBV10-3, the J call TRBJ2-7; perhaps TRBD1 as D (5 bases). Trimming pared 6 bases from V and 6 bases from J, leaving 9 bases between. CDR3 length equals 11 residues. Germline CDR1 and CDR2: ENHRY and SYGVKD. This chain's CDR3 is CAIRGPSEQYF. The CDR3 bases are TGTGCCATCAGGGGGCCCAGCGAGCAGTACTTC.

The J gene is TRBJ2-1, the V gene TRBV28; D perhaps matches TRBD2 (6 bases). Per germline, CDR1 MDHEN and CDR2 SYDVKM. V lost 5 bases and J 0 bases, leaving 14 bases between the germline ends. CDR3 size: 16 residues. The DNA of the CDR3 is TGTGCCAGCAGTCCTACGGACTACCGCTCCTACAATGAGCAGTTCTTC. Protein sequence: CASSPTDYRSYNEQFF.

This clone was recorded only once. This rearrangement joins TRBV19 to TRBJ2-4, with TRBD2 matching 9 bases. The ends lost 2 bases at V and 1 base at J; junction bases unmatched: 15. This CDR3 region has 20 residues. Per germline, CDR1 LNHDA and CDR2 SQIVND (reference sequence). CDR3 sequence: CASSISPPSGIGSAKNIQYF. For the CDR3, the DNA is TGTGCCAGTAGTATATCGCCCCCTAGCGGGATCGGGAGTGCCAAAAACATTCAGTACTTC.

This clone was seen a handful of times. CDR3 in amino acids: CASSLHAGTGRTEAFF. CDR3 bases: TGTGCCAGCAGCTTACACGCCGGGACAGGGAGGACTGAAGCTTTCTTT. This sequence joins TRBV7-2 and TRBJ1-1; 9 bases line up with TRBD1. The ends lost 2 bases at V and 5 bases at J; junction bases unmatched: 9. Per the germline V gene, CDR1 is SGHTA and CDR2 is FQGNSA. This CDR3 has 16 amino acids. Looking up the rest from reference TRBV7-2 and TRBJ1-1 gives the full variable domain: GAGVSQSPSNKVTEKGKDVELRCDPISGHTALYWYRQSLGQGLEFLIYFQGNSAPDKSGLPSDRFSAERTGGSVSTLTIQRTQQEDSAVYLCASSLHAGTGRTEAFFGQGTRLTVV.

J is TRBJ2-3 and V is TRBV18; perhaps TRBD2 as D (5 bases). The germline V and J ends were trimmed by 3 bases and 0 bases, with 10 bases remaining between them. The CDR3 sequence is 15 residues long. The germline V gene has CDR1 KGHSH and CDR2 LQKENI. The CDR3 here is CASSPAQRSTDTQYF. The CDR3, as DNA: TGTGCCAGCTCACCCGCCCAGCGGAGCACAGATACGCAGTATTTT.

The rearrangement joins TRBV11-2 to TRBJ2-7; possible D gene TRBD2, 5 bases. This CDR3 region has 15 residues. Germline V CDR1 and CDR2: SGHAT, FQNNGV. V gave up 1 base and J gave up 4 bases, with 14 bases separating them. The CDR3 protein is CASSLAHGPGYEQYF. CDR3 nucleotide sequence: TGTGCCAGCAGCTTAGCCCATGGACCGGGATACGAGCAGTACTTC.

This clone was observed a few times. The V call is TRBV5-4, the J call TRBJ2-7; the D is unclear. The CDR3 loop spans 14 amino acids. Trimming left V 3 bases short and J 1 base short, with 11 bases between. Germline loops: CDR1 SGHNT, CDR2 YYREEE (reference sequence). The CDR3 is CASSSQAGSYEQYF. For the CDR3, the DNA is TGTGCCAGCAGCTCCCAAGCAGGATCCTACGAGCAGTACTTC.

The chain links TRBV7-9 to TRBJ1-6; D not resolved. V was clipped by 5 bases and J by 11 bases, with 10 bases between them. The CDR3 contains 12 residues. In germline, CDR1 is SEHNR, CDR2 FQNEAQ (reference sequence). CDR3 sequence: CASSNLGAPLHF. The DNA for the CDR3 is TGTGCCAGCAGCAACCTAGGAGCACCCCTCCACTTT.

This chain connects TRBV15 to TRBJ2-7; 8 positions match TRBD1. CDR1 and CDR2 (germline): LNHNV, YYDKDF (reference sequence). The CDR3 consists of 13 residues. With 5 bases clipped from V and 3 bases from J, the junction kept 3 bases outside the gene matches. CDR3 residues: CATSAGTGYEQYF. CDR3 nucleotide sequence: TGTGCCACCAGCGCCGGGACAGGCTACGAGCAGTACTTC.

The V and J genes are TRBV5-6 and TRBJ2-4; possible D gene TRBD2, 5 bases. The CDR3 runs to 14 residues. V shed 0 bases and J shed 8 bases, with 12 bases lying between them. Per germline, CDR1 SGHDT and CDR2 YYEEEE. The CDR3 here is CASSLVGVADIQYF. The DNA for the CDR3 is TGTGCCAGCAGCTTGGTCGGGGTCGCTGACATTCAGTACTTC.

The chain combines TRBV25-1 with TRBJ1-5, with 7 bases matching TRBD1. Germline CDR1 reads MGHDK; CDR2 reads SYGVNS. The CDR3 is made up of 16 amino acids. With 5 bases clipped from V and 0 bases from J, the junction kept 7 bases outside the gene matches. The DNA of the CDR3 is TGTGCCAGCAGTCCGGGACAGCTCTATAGCAATCAGCCCCAGCATTTT. It translates to CASSPGQLYSNQPQHF.

This chain uses TRBV19 with TRBJ2-4; TRBD2 matches 10 bases. Germline CDR1 is LNHDA and CDR2 is SQIVND (reference sequence). Losses at the gene ends were 5 bases for V and 1 base for J; bases not matched to a gene: 8. CDR3 length equals 17 residues. CDR3: CASSLGVSGRAKNIQYF. As DNA, the CDR3 is TGTGCCAGTAGTCTCGGTGTTAGCGGGAGGGCCAAAAACATTCAGTACTTC.

The chain employs TRBV4-3 and TRBJ2-3; 13 bases match TRBD2. The trim removed 5 bases at V and 2 bases at J, leaving 1 base unmatched. Germline loops: CDR1 LGHNA, CDR2 YSLEER. CDR3 length: 15 amino acids. In DNA form, the CDR3 reads TGCGCCAGCAGCGGGACTAGCGGGACCACAGATACGCAGTATTTT. The encoded protein is CASSGTSGTTDTQYF.